A selection of T cell receptor beta chains follows, all from one sample in a study of graft-versus-host responses after intestinal transplantation. The repertoire was sequenced with immunoSEQ multiplex PCR; TCRdb's copy has only in-frame clones and lacks some. The sample has approximately 37,000 clones; more than 80% are singletons. The source was PBMCs, collected almost 750 days after intestinal transplantation. The receptors come from a human patient who received an intestinal transplant, so some T cells may come from the graft donor. Each CDR3 is given with its conserved first and last residue. The order of the fields is D gene, V gene, clone size, J gene, CDR3 DNA, CDR3 protein. The D gene is left open where the match is weak. Where a row states a size, it is once, few, many or the class of an expanded clone; other rows omit it.

TRBD1	TRBV27	NA	TRBJ1-4	TGTGCCAGCAGTTTATCGACAGGGGCTACTAATGAAAAACTGTTTTTT	CASSLSTGATNEKLFF
NA	TRBV27	NA	TRBJ1-6	TGTGCCAGCAGTCCCCCGGACAGCTATAATTCACCCCTCCACTTT	CASSPPDSYNSPLHF
NA	TRBV6-5	NA	TRBJ2-1	TGTGCCAGCAGTTACGGGAACGATGAGCAGTTCTTC	CASSYGNDEQFF
NA	TRBV12-2	NA	TRBJ2-7	TGTGCAAGTCTTCCTATGACTAGCGCCTACGAGCAGTACTTC	CASLPMTSAYEQYF
TRBD2	TRBV5-4	NA	TRBJ2-2	TGTGCCAGCAGCTCACTAGCGGGGTCGACCGGGGAGCTGTTTTTT	CASSSLAGSTGELFF
TRBD1	TRBV10-3	NA	TRBJ1-4	TGTGCCATCAGTGCTACAGGGGATACTAATGAAAAACTGTTTTTT	CAISATGDTNEKLFF
NA	TRBV5-4	NA	TRBJ1-1	TGTGCCAGCATACGGGGAGGGTTGAACACTGAAGCTTTCTTT	CASIRGGLNTEAFF
TRBD2	TRBV9	NA	TRBJ2-1	TGTGCCAGCAGCGTATTAGGTGGGGGGACTAGCGGTGGGAATGAGCAGTTCTTC	CASSVLGGGTSGGNEQFF
NA	TRBV7-2	NA	TRBJ2-7	TGTGCCAGCAGCTTAGGAGCAACAGGGACTACCTACGAGCAGTACTTC	CASSLGATGTTYEQYF
NA	TRBV6-5	NA	TRBJ2-7	TGTGCCAGCAGTTACTCGACTGGTCTTGGGGCCTACGAGCAGTACTTC	CASSYSTGLGAYEQYF
NA	TRBV6-5	NA	TRBJ1-3	TGTGCCAGCAGTTACCTCCACTCTGGAAACACCATATATTTT	CASSYLHSGNTIYF
TRBD1	TRBV11-1	NA	TRBJ1-1	TGTGCCAGCGGGCGACAGGGGTTCACTGAAGCTTTCTTT	CASGRQGFTEAFF
NA	TRBV7-7	NA	TRBJ2-1	TGTGCCAGCAGCCGTTCATTTCCGGATGAGCAGTTCTTC	CASSRSFPDEQFF
NA	TRBV29-1	NA	TRBJ2-3	TGCAGCGAGTTACTAACAGATACGCAGTATTTT	CSELLTDTQYF
NA	TRBV6-1	NA	TRBJ1-1	TGTGCCAGCAGTGACAGGGAGAACACTGAAGCTTTCTTT	CASSDRENTEAFF
NA	TRBV5-3	NA	TRBJ2-3	TGTGCCGGAAGACCAGGGGTCCCTAGCACAGATACGCAGTATTTT	CAGRPGVPSTDTQYF
NA	TRBV6-6	NA	TRBJ1-1	TGTGCCAGCAGTTACTGGGTCGGCGCTGAAGCTTTCTTT	CASSYWVGAEAFF
NA	TRBV6-5	once	TRBJ2-2	TGTGCCAGCAGTTACGACCCGCACTCCCTAACCGGGGAGCTGTTTTTT	CASSYDPHSLTGELFF
NA	TRBV2	NA	TRBJ2-2	TGTGCCAGCAGTGAAGGGGTTACCGGGGAGCTGTTTTTT	CASSEGVTGELFF
NA	TRBV7-9	NA	TRBJ1-6	TGTGCCAGCAGCCCCCAAGGGGTATCCCTCGCCCCACCCCTCCACTTT	CASSPQGVSLAPPLHF
NA	TRBV5-6	once	TRBJ2-3	TGTGCCAGCAGTCTAGGGGCCGCCCCTTTCACAGATACGCAGTATTTT	CASSLGAAPFTDTQYF
NA	TRBV9	NA	TRBJ2-7	TGTGCCAGCAGCGTAGCGCCCGGAACTTCCTACGAGCAGTACTTC	CASSVAPGTSYEQYF
NA	TRBV27	NA	TRBJ2-3	TGTGCCAGCAGGAAATTTGCAGATACGCAGTATTTT	CASRKFADTQYF
NA	TRBV7-7	NA	TRBJ2-5	TGTGCCAGCAGCGAAGCGCCAGGGCGAACCCAGTACTTC	CASSEAPGRTQYF
NA	TRBV12-5	NA	TRBJ1-1	TGTGCTAGTGGTTTTACTCGACCGACGAACACTGAAGCTTTCTTT	CASGFTRPTNTEAFF
NA	TRBV2	NA	TRBJ2-7	TGTGCCAGCAGTGAAGACGAGTCCTACGAGCAGTACTTC	CASSEDESYEQYF
NA	TRBV5-1	few	TRBJ2-5	TGCGCCAGCAGCGCCCTGGGGGAGACCCAGTACTTC	CASSALGETQYF
TRBD2	TRBV6-8	NA	TRBJ2-3	TGTGCCATCATGGGGGGGGCAGATACGCAGTATTTT	CAIMGGADTQYF
NA	TRBV19	NA	TRBJ2-6	TGTGCCAGTAGTATATGGGCGGGACAGTCCTCTGGGGCCAACGTCCTGACTTTC	CASSIWAGQSSGANVLTF
TRBD1	TRBV27	NA	TRBJ1-5	TGTGCCAGCAGTTCCCGGACAGGCCGGGGCAATCAGCCCCAGCATTTT	CASSSRTGRGNQPQHF
TRBD1	TRBV2	NA	TRBJ1-1	TGTGCCAGCAGCGGGCAGGGGGAGAACACTGAAGCTTTCTTT	CASSGQGENTEAFF
NA	TRBV5-6	NA	TRBJ1-1	TGTGCCAGCAGCTCTCACGGGACTGAAGCTTTCTTT	CASSSHGTEAFF
NA	TRBV6-5	once	TRBJ2-2	TGTGCCAGCAGTTACTCGGGGGGGCTATACGGGGAGCTGTTTTTT	CASSYSGGLYGELFF
TRBD1	TRBV2	NA	TRBJ2-7	TGTGCCAGCAGAAGACAGGGTCGAAACTACGAGCAGTACTTC	CASRRQGRNYEQYF
TRBD2	TRBV4-1	NA	TRBJ2-7	TGCGCCAGCAGCCAAGGACTAGCGGGTCCCGCCTACGAGCAGTACTTC	CASSQGLAGPAYEQYF
NA	TRBV5-5	few	TRBJ1-6	TGTGCCAGCAGCTTGGGAAGGTCACCCCTCCACTTT	CASSLGRSPLHF
NA	TRBV6-5	NA	TRBJ2-3	TGTGCCAGCAGGGGCGCGATTCCTAGCACAGATACGCAGTATTTT	CASRGAIPSTDTQYF
TRBD1	TRBV5-3	NA	TRBJ1-1	TGTGCCAGAAGTTCGAATCCGGGACAGGGGGGTGAAGCTTTCTTT	CARSSNPGQGGEAFF
NA	TRBV6-5	NA	TRBJ1-1	TGTGCCAGCAGCCCACCGGGGGTCCCTGAAGCTTTCTTT	CASSPPGVPEAFF
NA	TRBV6-5	NA	TRBJ2-3	TGTGCCAGCAGTTACTCGACAGTTTCGGATACGCAGTATTTT	CASSYSTVSDTQYF
NA	TRBV27	NA	TRBJ1-4	TGTGCCAGCAGTGCCGAGGGGTACCCAACTAATGAAAAACTGTTTTTT	CASSAEGYPTNEKLFF
NA	TRBV7-2	NA	TRBJ1-1	TGTGCCAGCAGCCCGGTACGGAACACTGAAGCTTTCTTT	CASSPVRNTEAFF
NA	TRBV6-1	NA	TRBJ2-4	TGTGCCAGCAGTGAAGCGAGGGCAGTGCACATTCAGTACTTC	CASSEARAVHIQYF
NA	TRBV6-4	once	TRBJ2-1	TGTGCCATCGCCCATGAGCAGTTCTTC	CAIAHEQFF
NA	TRBV19	NA	TRBJ1-1	TGTGCCAGTAGTCCGGGGCAGGGGCTCACTGAAGCTTTCTTT	CASSPGQGLTEAFF
NA	TRBV11-2	NA	TRBJ1-1	TGTGCCAGCAGCTCAGGGGTGAACACTGAAGCTTTCTTT	CASSSGVNTEAFF
NA	TRBV14	NA	TRBJ2-1	TGTGCCAGCAGCCAGGTCGAGGGGGGTGAGCAGTTCTTC	CASSQVEGGEQFF
TRBD1	TRBV30	once	TRBJ2-5	TGTGCTATGACCCACGGGGACAGGGGAGAGACCCAGTACTTC	CAMTHGDRGETQYF
NA	TRBV4-2	NA	TRBJ2-5	TGTGCCAGCAGCCAAGCGGGGGCCGCCGGGACTCCGTACCAAGAGACCCAGTACTTC	CASSQAGAAGTPYQETQYF
NA	TRBV6-1	NA	TRBJ1-1	TGTGCCAGCAGTGCGGACATGATGAACACTGAAGCTTTCTTT	CASSADMMNTEAFF
NA	TRBV10-1	NA	TRBJ2-7	TGCGCCAGCAGTGAAGAGCTTGGTAGCTCCGGGCAGTACTTC	CASSEELGSSGQYF
TRBD2	TRBV11-2	NA	TRBJ2-3	TGTGCCAGCAGCTTTATAGCGGGGAGCACAGATACGCAGTATTTT	CASSFIAGSTDTQYF
NA	TRBV27	NA	TRBJ2-7	TGTGCCAGCAGCCCGTCGCCCGGGGTTTTCACCGAGCAGTACTTC	CASSPSPGVFTEQYF
NA	TRBV7-9	NA	TRBJ2-3	TGTGCCAGCAGCTTATTTGGTGATACGCAGTATTTT	CASSLFGDTQYF
NA	TRBV10-3	NA	TRBJ1-2	TGTGCCATCAGTCGTGAGCAGGGGTCCGACTATGGCTACACCTTC	CAISREQGSDYGYTF
TRBD2	TRBV7-3	NA	TRBJ2-5	TGTGCCAGCAGCTTAAAATTTGGGGCAGGGACTAGTGTCCGGGAGACCCAGTACTTC	CASSLKFGAGTSVRETQYF